The clone carrying this T cell receptor beta chain turned up a few times. Its antigen remains unidentified. This sample was included in a study of blood T cells in healthy people across ages. Across the study: About one barcoded beta molecule per two T cells was captured by template switching. Study-level results: A conclusive naive versus antigen-experienced comparison was prevented by the unsorted PBMCs.

PCR was performed a second time for roughly 7 to 12 cycles using a sample-barcoded 5' primer and a J-beta primer mix. Each of the samples gave a minimum of 3 million paired-end reads that contained CDR3. TCRdb recomputed calls from the 5' RACE reads with MiXCR, one row per CDR3 protein. In the table there are around 400,000 distinct CDR3 sequences, about 49% of which are singletons. The CDR3 sequence is 15 residues long. Germline CDR1 LGHDT, CDR2 YNNKEL (reference sequence). Trimming pared 0 bases from V and 6 bases from J, leaving 12 bases between. The chain combines TRBV3-1 with TRBJ2-1; D gene unclear. The clonotype was recovered from a man between 60 and 75 years old in good health. Material for sequencing was blood. The CDR3 sequence: CASSQEGFSLNEQFF. CDR3 sequence (DNA): TGTGCCAGCAGCCAAGAAGGCTTCTCCCTCAATGAGCAGTTCTTC.